Presented here are 15 T cell receptor beta chains from one specimen sequenced in a study of early T cells in non-severe SARS-CoV-2 infection. In TCRdb, the 5' RACE reads were re-called with MiXCR into one record per CDR3 protein. The sample has about 52,000 distinct CDR3 sequences, 8% to 9% seen once; the top ten hold approximately 4%. Sequencing was performed on whole blood. The receptors come from an adult who was a healthcare worker with PCR-confirmed SARS-CoV-2 infection or an uninfected control (not recorded which).

The CDR3 loop is CASSLGPYADEQFF. Here the CDR3 DNA reads TGTGCCAGCAGTCTAGGTCCCTATGCCGATGAGCAGTTCTTC. The chain uses TRBV6-5 and TRBJ2-1; D not certain. The V gene's germline CDR1 is MNHEY and CDR2 SVGAGI. The CDR3 sequence is 14 residues long. V was trimmed by 5 bases and J by 8 bases, leaving 16 bases between them.

The chain combines TRBV14 with TRBJ1-1, with unresolved D. CDR1 is SGHDN and CDR2 is FVKESK in the germline V gene. The CDR3 has 13 amino acids. The germline V and J ends were trimmed by 1 base and 5 bases, with 8 bases remaining between them. The CDR3: CASSQGQLTEAFF. DNA for the CDR3: TGTGCCAGCAGCCAAGGCCAGTTAACTGAAGCTTTCTTT.

This clonotype was seen repeatedly, ten times or more. The chain combines TRBV3-1 with TRBJ2-1, with D unclear. This CDR3 is built from 16 residues. In germline, CDR1 is LGHDT, CDR2 YNNKEL (reference sequence). V was shortened by 4 bases and J by 4 bases, with 17 bases between the two germline ends. As DNA, the CDR3 is TGTGCCAGCAGCCTCCAACCAGGACCCCGATACAATGAGCAGTTCTTC. This translates into CASSLQPGPRYNEQFF.

This clonotype was seen only a few times. The chain uses TRBV2 and TRBJ2-7, with D uncertain. The CDR3 is 13 amino acids. The V gene lost 6 bases and the J gene lost 1 base, with 10 bases spanning the gap. CDR1 SNHLY and CDR2 FYNNEI come from the germline V gene. The CDR3 sequence: CASSGVGSYEQYF. CDR3 nucleotides: TGTGCCAGCAGCGGAGTAGGATCCTACGAGCAGTACTTC. The full variable domain, in which reference TRBV2 and TRBJ2-7 provide the parts outside the CDR3, is EPEVTQTPSHQVTQMGQEVILRCVPISNHLYFYWYRQILGQKVEFLVSFYNNEISEKSEIFDDQFSVERPDGSNFTLKIRSTKLEDSAMYFCASSGVGSYEQYFGPGTRLTVT.

This chain joins TRBV3-1 and TRBJ2-5; unclear D gene. The CDR3 totals 13 residues. V gave up 1 base and J gave up 1 base, with 4 bases separating them. The germline V gene encodes CDR1 LGHDT and CDR2 YNNKEL (reference sequence). The CDR3 spells CASSQGLQETQYF. CDR3 DNA: TGTGCCAGCAGCCAAGGGCTCCAAGAGACCCAGTACTTC.

This clonotype has ten or more counts. The chain is built from TRBV5-6 and TRBJ2-3, with 7 bases identical to TRBD1. Trimming removed 3 bases from V and 2 bases from J; junction bases left unmatched: 12. The V gene's germline CDR1 is SGHDT and CDR2 YYEEEE. CDR3 length: 17 amino acids. In DNA, the CDR3 is TGTGCCAGCAGCTCCTCGAACAGGGGTAGTTTCACAGATACGCAGTATTTT. Translated: CASSSSNRGSFTDTQYF.

This clonotype was counted many times. The V call is TRBV12-3 or TRBV12-4, the J call TRBJ1-5; tentatively, D is TRBD1 (6 bases). V gave up 6 bases and J gave up 3 bases, with 12 bases separating them. This CDR3 contains 14 residues. The CDR3 spells CASSSGQNNQPQHF. CDR3 nucleotide sequence: TGTGCCAGCAGCTCCGGACAGAACAATCAGCCCCAGCATTTT.

This chain connects TRBV7-8 to TRBJ2-7; weak D call: TRBD1 (5 bases). Deletions cut 2 bases from V and 2 bases from J, with 13 bases between. CDR1 and CDR2 from the germline V gene are SGHVS and FQNEAQ. The CDR3 length is 15 residues. The CDR3 sequence is CASSLCGSRAYEQYF. Written as DNA, the CDR3 is TGTGCCAGCAGCTTATGCGGCAGCAGGGCCTACGAGCAGTACTTC.

This clonotype was counted a few times. The gene calls are TRBV20-1 and TRBJ1-3, with D possibly being TRBD1 (5 bases). Germline V gene lookup returns CDR1 DFQATT and CDR2 SNEGSKA (reference sequence). Trimming left V 2 bases short and J 0 bases short, with 11 bases between. The CDR3 loop spans 15 amino acids. The CDR3 sequence is CSARPDRRSGNTIYF. The CDR3 DNA reads as TGCAGTGCTAGACCAGACAGACGCTCTGGAAACACCATATATTTT.

The sample holds a few counts of this clonotype. This sequence joins TRBV20-1 and TRBJ2-1; 16 positions match TRBD2. J gave up 0 bases and V 1 base, and 12 bases lay outside the gene matches. Germline V gives CDR1 DFQATT, CDR2 SNEGSKA (reference sequence). The CDR3 loop spans 21 amino acids. The CDR3 protein is CSARAKTGTSGRGSSYNEQFF. In DNA form, the CDR3 reads TGCAGTGCTAGAGCCAAAACCGGGACTAGCGGGAGGGGGAGCTCCTACAATGAGCAGTTCTTC.

The chain employs TRBV4-1 and TRBJ2-1, with TRBD2 matching over 8 bases. Germline CDR1 reads MGHRA; CDR2 reads YSYEKL. The CDR3 totals 15 residues. Trimming took 5 bases from V and 2 from J; bases not matched to a gene: 5. Here the CDR3 DNA reads TGCGCCAGCAGCTTTAGCGGGGCAACCTACAATGAGCAGTTCTTC. Its protein product is CASSFSGATYNEQFF.

The chain links TRBV11-2 to TRBJ2-7, with TRBD1 matching 8 bases. Germline loops: CDR1 SGHAT, CDR2 FQNNGV. The CDR3 runs to 15 residues. Trimming removed 4 bases from V and 2 bases from J; junction bases left unmatched: 7. The CDR3 bases are TGTGCCAGCAGCTCCCACAGGGGGAAAGCCTACGAGCAGTACTTC. It is translated as CASSSHRGKAYEQYF.

This chain uses TRBV12-5 with TRBJ2-7, with 11 bases identical to TRBD2. The CDR3 is 18 amino acids. J was trimmed by 0 bases and V by 5 bases; bases with no gene match: 12. Germline CDR1 is LGHNT and CDR2 is FRNRAP. The CDR3: CASGPSLTSGTISYEQYF. For the CDR3, the DNA is TGTGCTAGTGGTCCCTCCTTGACTAGCGGGACCATCTCCTACGAGCAGTACTTC.

This clonotype was observed at least ten times. This sequence joins TRBV28 and TRBJ1-6; tentatively, D is TRBD1 (5 bases). CDR1 and CDR2 from the germline V gene are MDHEN and SYDVKM. The CDR3 is made up of 14 amino acids. The germline V and J ends were trimmed by 2 bases and 7 bases, with 9 bases remaining between them. The DNA of the CDR3 is TGTGCCAGCAGTTTACGGGGCGTGAATTCACCCCTCCACTTT. This translates into CASSLRGVNSPLHF.

At least ten counts were recorded for this clonotype. The rearrangement uses TRBV5-1 and TRBJ2-1, with 14 bases aligning to TRBD2. V shed 4 bases, J shed 7 bases, and the junction held 7 bases outside the gene matches. Germline V gene data show CDR1 as SGHRS and CDR2 as YFSETQ. CDR3 length: 16 amino acids. The CDR3 is CASSPGTSGSYNEQFF. The CDR3 DNA is TGCGCCAGCAGCCCGGGGACTAGCGGGAGTTATAATGAGCAGTTCTTC.